This T cell receptor beta chain was sequenced in a study of T cell repertoires in aging, cancer and after chemotherapy. General study results and limits: No conclusions about immunological memory after chemotherapy can be drawn from the repertoire data. In cancer patients, declining TCR diversity with age involved lost richness and lost evenness. Across the chemotherapy interval, each cancer cohort showed higher median generation probability, suggesting thymic rebound.

As concerns this clonotype: The antigen remains unidentified.

A mixed TRB-A/B primer pool amplified rearranged TRB by multiplex touch-down PCR. MiXCR, run by TCRdb on the multiplex PCR reads, gives a single entry per CDR3 protein. The table has 2,500 to 3,500 distinct CDR3 sequences, almost 25% seen once. The template was genomic DNA from peripheral blood, not RNA. The CDR3 extends over 15 amino acids. The ends were cut back, 2 bases at V and 9 bases at J, with 18 bases in the middle. Germline V gene sequence: CDR1 SEHNR, CDR2 FQNEAQ (reference sequence). This sequence joins TRBV7-9 and TRBJ2-3, with D possibly TRBD2 on 7 matching bases. The sequenced material came from blood. This clonotype was obtained from a human donor with a solid tumor. CDR3 DNA: TGTGCCAGCAGCTTACGGCGGGGGCCCTCGGAAACGCAGTATTTT. Translated, it gives CASSLRRGPSETQYF.